This T cell receptor beta chain emerged from a study of T cell responses to AZD1222 COVID-19 vaccine. As concerns this clone: Its antigen remains unknown.

Germline V gene data show CDR1 as SGHRS and CDR2 as YFSETQ. Trimming removed 0 bases from V and 0 bases from J, with 10 bases in between. The CDR3 sequence is 15 residues long. Study-wide results and limits: Two AZD1222 administrations were followed by greater Spike-specific TCR breadth and depth. Variant regions that are unmutated are reportedly the target of nearly half of spike-specific TCRs. Possibly, clonal diversity was underestimated; donors were largely white British and included more females.

The repertoire was sequenced with immunoSEQ multiplex PCR; TCRdb's copy has only in-frame clones and lacks some. The sample records approximately 150,000 clones, 92% being singletons. The starting material was peripheral blood, obtained 28 days after the second AZD1222 dose. The clonotype was recovered from an adult who received the AZD1222 COVID-19 vaccine. The genes are TRBV5-1 and TRBJ2-7; D perhaps matches TRBD1 (6 bases). The CDR3 loop reads CASSLGQVSSYEQYF. The CDR3 bases are TGCGCCAGCAGCTTGGGACAGGTTAGCTCCTACGAGCAGTACTTC. The complete variable domain, with remaining parts taken from reference TRBV5-1 and TRBJ2-7, reads KAGVTQTPRYLIKTRGQQVTLSCSPISGHRSVSWYQQTPGQGLQFLFEYFSETQRNKGNFPGRFSGRQFSNSRSEMNVSTLELGDSALYLCASSLGQVSSYEQYFGPGTRLTVT.